This TCR beta chain was profiled in a study of control samples from healthy donors and cancer patients. Assay: immunoSEQ multiplex PCR; the TCRdb copy retains only in-frame clones and omits some. The sample contains 250,000 to 300,000 clones, over 70% of which appear only once. The junction had 12 bases not matched to a gene; V was cut back by 5 bases and J by 6 bases. The CDR3 runs 16 residues. The germline V gene has CDR1 MDHEN and CDR2 SYDVKM. V gene TRBV28 combines with J gene TRBJ2-2; 7 bases map to TRBD2. This clonotype originated in a woman aged 55-69 years with lung cancer. Sequencing input: PBMCs. CDR3 loop: CASSESGKRSPGELFF. In DNA form, the CDR3 reads TGTGCCAGCAGTGAAAGCGGGAAACGGTCTCCCGGGGAGCTGTTTTTT. The full variable domain, its missing parts supplied by reference TRBV28 and TRBJ2-2, is DVKVTQSSRYLVKRTGEKVFLECVQDMDHENMFWYRQDPGLGLRLIYFSYDVKMKEKGDIPEGYSVSREKKERFSLILESASTNQTSMYLCASSESGKRSPGELFFGEGSRLTVL.